One sample yielded the 23 T cell receptor beta chains listed below, sequenced in a study of Ad26.COV2.S vaccination and SARS-CoV-2 variants. Treatment reported: around 19 received Ad26.COV2.S at low or high dose, single or two shots; 5 received placebo; per-sample allocation not given. Sampling was done on day 63 after the first vaccine or placebo injection. The method was immunoSEQ multiplex PCR; TCRdb's version includes in-frame clones alone and lacks a portion of them. The sample consists of about 350,000 clones, 88% of them appearing once. Specimen: peripheral blood, collected in a trial of Ad26.COV2.S vaccine versus placebo. The receptors shown here come from a person aged 18 to 59 who received the Ad26.COV2.S COVID-19 vaccine or a placebo.

The chain links TRBV6-2 or TRBV6-3 to TRBJ2-3, with 7 positions matching TRBD1. This CDR3 is 14 amino acids long. The J segment lost 2 bases and the V segment lost 6 bases, leaving 5 bases of the junction unmatched. Per the germline V gene, CDR1 is MNHEY and CDR2 is SVGEGT. CDR3 nucleotides: TGTGCCAGCAGCAGGGGGTTGGACACAGATACGCAGTATTTT. This sequence encodes CASSRGLDTDTQYF.

The chain is built from TRBV7-2 and TRBJ1-3, with D possibly TRBD1 on 5 matching bases. V lost 1 base and J 0 bases, leaving 16 bases between the germline ends. Germline CDR1 SGHTA, CDR2 FQGNSA. The CDR3 sequence is 18 residues long. The CDR3 reads CASSLGSRVRSSGNTIYF. The CDR3 DNA reads as TGTGCCAGCAGCTTAGGGAGCAGGGTTCGTAGCTCTGGAAACACCATATATTTT.

The chain recombines TRBV6-5 with TRBJ1-2; a weak D match, TRBD1 (5 bases). Deletions cut 0 bases from V and 2 bases from J, with 7 bases between. The CDR3 is 14 residues long. Germline-derived CDR1 and CDR2 are MNHEY and SVGAGI. CDR3 sequence reads: CASSYSDSNYGYTF. CDR3 DNA: TGTGCCAGCAGTTACTCCGACAGCAACTATGGCTACACCTTC.

The V call is TRBV28, the J call TRBJ2-2, with D uncertain. In germline, CDR1 is MDHEN, CDR2 SYDVKM. CDR3 length: 15 residues. V lost 6 bases, J lost 3 bases, and 14 bases lay in between. As DNA, the CDR3 is TGTGCCAGCAGCCAACCGTATGTAGACACCGGGGAGCTGTTTTTT. This translates into CASSQPYVDTGELFF.

Regarding this clone: At one of its ends the junction is not consistent with the germline gene, which may arise from a read error. V and J are TRBV5-4 and TRBJ1-1; D is perhaps TRBD1 (5 bases). The CDR3 sequence is 14 residues long. Germline loops: CDR1 SGHNT, CDR2 YYREEE (reference sequence). The CDR3 spells CASSLDTKNTEAFF. CDR3 bases: TGTGCCAGCAGTTTGGACACTAAGAACACTGAAGCTTTCTTT.

The V call is TRBV11-3, the J call TRBJ2-1, with D possibly TRBD2 on 7 matching bases. Trimming took off 0 bases at V and 4 bases at J, with 13 bases between the two ends. The length of the CDR3 is 16 residues. From germline, CDR1 is SGHNT and CDR2 YENEEA. CDR3 amino acids: CASSLEAGGPYNEQFF. The CDR3 DNA follows: TGTGCCAGCAGCTTAGAAGCCGGGGGGCCTTACAATGAGCAGTTCTTC.

This clone appeared a single time. The J gene is TRBJ2-7, the V gene TRBV28; the match to TRBD1 covers 7 bases. The CDR3 length is 14 residues. The germline gives CDR1 MDHEN, CDR2 SYDVKM. The J segment lost 2 bases and the V segment lost 7 bases, leaving 8 bases of the junction unmatched. CDR3: CASTAGQAAYEQYF. The CDR3 DNA is TGTGCCAGCACCGCAGGACAGGCCGCCTACGAGCAGTACTTC.

V usage is TRBV3-1 (or the pseudogene TRBV3-2) and J usage is TRBJ1-3; D unresolved. The CDR3 extends over 15 amino acids. CDR1 LGHDT and CDR2 YNNKEL come from the germline V gene (reference sequence). Trimming shortened V by 4 bases and J by 2 bases, and 12 bases separated the two germline ends. The CDR3 DNA is TGTGCCAGCAGCCCGAAGTGGCGAACTGGAAACACCATATATTTT. Amino acids: CASSPKWRTGNTIYF.

V is TRBV18 and J is TRBJ1-3; no clear D gene. Trimming stripped 1 base from V and 4 bases from J, with 14 bases between. This CDR3 has 16 residues. CDR1 is KGHSH and CDR2 is LQKENI in the germline V gene. The CDR3 sequence: CASSPLPRQAGNTIYF. CDR3 in DNA: TGTGCCAGCTCACCACTCCCCAGGCAAGCAGGAAACACCATATATTTT. The whole variable domain, filled in from reference TRBV18 and TRBJ1-3, reads NAGVMQNPRHLVRRRGQEARLRCSPMKGHSHVYWYRQLPEEGLKFMVYLQKENIIDESGMPKERFSAEFPKEGPSILRIQQVVRGDSAAYFCASSPLPRQAGNTIYFGEGSWLTVV.

This chain connects TRBV5-4 to TRBJ2-1, with 8 bases that match TRBD2. Germline CDR1 SGHNT, CDR2 YYREEE (reference sequence). The CDR3 is 18 amino acids. Trimming took 0 bases from V and 4 from J; bases not matched to a gene: 12. The CDR3 DNA reads as TGTGCCAGCAGCTTGGGCGGGCCTAGCGGGTCTCGTTACAATGAGCAGTTCTTC. Translating it yields CASSLGGPSGSRYNEQFF.

This chain links TRBV6-6 with TRBJ2-1, with D tentatively TRBD1 (5 bases). The V end was cut by 6 bases, the J end by 9 bases, with 15 bases between. Germline V gene lookup returns CDR1 MNHNY and CDR2 SVGAGI (reference sequence). This CDR3 has 13 residues. CDR3 residues: CASRDKDAAEQFF. The CDR3 DNA follows: TGTGCCAGCAGGGACAAGGACGCGGCTGAGCAGTTCTTC.

In regard to this clone: Additional DNA sequences in this sample encode the identical CDR3. V usage is TRBV12-3 or TRBV12-4 and J usage is TRBJ2-2; no definite D call. The V and J ends lost 3 bases and 4 bases respectively, with 3 bases between them. This CDR3 comprises 12 residues. Written as DNA, the CDR3 is TGTGCCAGCAGTTTTGGCACCGGGGAGCTGTTTTTT. This translates into CASSFGTGELFF.

This chain links TRBV7-3 with TRBJ2-5, with 13 bases that match TRBD2. Losses at the gene ends were 5 bases for V and 4 bases for J; bases not matched to a gene: 7. CDR1 is SGHTA and CDR2 is FQGTGA in the germline V gene. The CDR3 contains 16 residues. The CDR3 is CASSPGTSGEGETQYF. The DNA for the CDR3 is TGTGCCAGCAGCCCGGGGACTAGCGGGGAGGGAGAGACCCAGTACTTC. The entire variable domain, with the rest obtained from reference TRBV7-3 and TRBJ2-5, is as follows: GAGVSQTPSNKVTEKGKYVELRCDPISGHTALYWYRQSLGQGPEFLIYFQGTGAADDSGLPNDRFFAVRPEGSVSTLKIQRTERGDSAVYLCASSPGTSGEGETQYFGPGTRLLVL.

This clone came up a few times. The J gene is TRBJ1-4, the V gene TRBV7-9, with D possibly being TRBD1 (6 bases). Looked up from germline, CDR1 is SEHNR and CDR2 is FQNEAQ (reference sequence). The CDR3 spans 14 residues. Trimming removed 5 bases from V and 4 bases from J, with 11 bases in between. CDR3 in amino acids: CASSLEGGNEKLFF. As DNA, the CDR3 is TGTGCCAGCAGCCTGGAAGGGGGTAATGAAAAACTGTTTTTT.

The DNA for the CDR3 is TGTGCCAGCAGCTTAGGAGACAGGGGAAGTTATGGCTACACCTTC. The encoded protein is CASSLGDRGSYGYTF. V is TRBV7-6 and J is TRBJ1-2, with 8 bases lining up with TRBD1. CDR3 length: 15 amino acids. Looked up from germline, CDR1 is SGHVS and CDR2 is FNYEAQ. With V trimmed by 1 base and J by 5 bases, 6 bases remained unmatched.

The chain links TRBV6-5 to TRBJ2-1; 11 positions match TRBD1. There are 15 residues in the CDR3. V gave up 5 bases and J gave up 7 bases; unmatched junction bases: 7. Per the germline V gene, CDR1 is MNHEY and CDR2 is SVGAGI. CDR3: CASSRWDRGRNEQFF. The CDR3 region has the DNA TGTGCCAGCAGTCGTTGGGACAGGGGGAGGAATGAGCAGTTCTTC.

This chain links TRBV5-4 with TRBJ2-2; TRBD1 or TRBD2 may be the D gene (5 bases each). Germline assignment: CDR1 SGHNT and CDR2 YYREEE (reference sequence). Trimming removed 0 bases at V and 6 bases at J, with 9 bases between. The CDR3 spans 14 residues. CDR3: CASSLAGTPGELFF. The CDR3 DNA reads TGTGCCAGCAGCTTGGCCGGGACCCCCGGGGAGCTGTTTTTT.

V and J are TRBV20-1 and TRBJ1-1; D gene uncertain. Trimming shortened V by 2 bases and J by 10 bases, and 11 bases separated the two germline ends. Germline V gene lookup returns CDR1 DFQATT and CDR2 SNEGSKA (reference sequence). This CDR3 spans 11 amino acids. The DNA for the CDR3 is TGCAGTGCTAGACGGGCGTGGGGAGCTTTCTTT. Its translation: CSARRAWGAFF.

V gene TRBV15 combines with J gene TRBJ2-1, with 7 bases identical to TRBD1. CDR1 is LNHNV, CDR2 YYDKDF, per germline (reference sequence). V dropped 6 bases and J dropped 5; count of bases not matched to a gene: 7. CDR3 length: 14 amino acids. The CDR3, as DNA: TGTGCCACCAGACGGGACAGAGGAAACAATGAGCAGTTCTTC. It yields the protein CATRRDRGNNEQFF.

This rearrangement joins TRBV28 to TRBJ2-7; D gene ambiguous. Trimming stripped 8 bases from V and 2 bases from J, with 10 bases between. The CDR3 has 12 residues. Looked up from germline, CDR1 is MDHEN and CDR2 is SYDVKM. The CDR3 nucleotides read TGTGCCAGCCGTCGGTGGGCCTACGAGCAGTACTTC. Translated: CASRRWAYEQYF. Using reference TRBV28 and TRBJ2-7 for the parts outside the CDR3, the full variable domain is DVKVTQSSRYLVKRTGEKVFLECVQDMDHENMFWYRQDPGLGLRLIYFSYDVKMKEKGDIPEGYSVSREKKERFSLILESASTNQTSMYLCASRRWAYEQYFGPGTRLTVT.

On this clone: One junction end disagrees with the germline gene, perhaps due to a read error. Other nucleotide sequences in the sample specify the same CDR3. This sequence joins TRBV9 and TRBJ2-2; 7 bases fit TRBD2. The CDR3 is 15 amino acids. Germline V lookup: CDR1 SGDLS, CDR2 YYNGEE. The DNA of the CDR3 is TGTGCCAGCAGTGTAGCGGGTTCGAACACCGGGGAGCTGTTTTTT. The encoded protein is CASSVAGSNTGELFF.

The gene calls are TRBV3-1 (or the pseudogene TRBV3-2) and TRBJ1-1; D uncertain. Germline V gene data show CDR1 as LGHDT and CDR2 as YNNKEL (reference sequence). Between the trimmed V and J ends, which lost 4 bases and 5 bases, there was a span of 8 bases. The CDR3 totals 12 residues. The CDR3 nucleotides read TGTGCCAGCAGCCGCATTGGGACTGAAGCTTTCTTT. Amino acids: CASSRIGTEAFF.

The chain has TRBV7-2 and TRBJ2-2; 7 bases line up with TRBD2. V lost 1 base, J lost 6 bases, and 8 bases stayed unmatched. The germline gives CDR1 SGHTA, CDR2 FQGNSA. This CDR3 contains 16 residues. The CDR3 spells CASSLVRGRVAGELFF. Here the CDR3 DNA reads TGTGCCAGCAGCTTAGTACGCGGGAGAGTTGCCGGGGAGCTGTTTTTT. Based on the CDR3 plus reference TRBV7-2 and TRBJ2-2, the full variable domain is GAGVSQSPSNKVTEKGKDVELRCDPISGHTALYWYRQSLGQGLEFLIYFQGNSAPDKSGLPSDRFSAERTGGSVSTLTIQRTQQEDSAVYLCASSLVRGRVAGELFFGEGSRLTVL.